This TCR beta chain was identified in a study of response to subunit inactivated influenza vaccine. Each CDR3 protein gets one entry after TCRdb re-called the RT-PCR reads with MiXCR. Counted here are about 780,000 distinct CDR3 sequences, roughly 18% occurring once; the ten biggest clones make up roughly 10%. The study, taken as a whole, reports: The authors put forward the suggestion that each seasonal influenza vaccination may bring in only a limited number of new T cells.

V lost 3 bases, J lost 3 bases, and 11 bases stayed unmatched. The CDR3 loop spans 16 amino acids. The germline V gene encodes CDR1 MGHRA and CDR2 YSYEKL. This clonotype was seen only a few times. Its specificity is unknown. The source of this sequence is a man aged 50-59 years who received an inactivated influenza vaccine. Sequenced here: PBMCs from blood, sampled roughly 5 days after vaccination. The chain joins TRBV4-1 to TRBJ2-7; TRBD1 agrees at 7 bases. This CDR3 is CASSQTTGTVFYEQYF. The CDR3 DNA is TGCGCCAGCAGCCAGACAACTGGGACAGTTTTCTACGAGCAGTACTTC.